The T cell receptor (beta chain) under discussion was sequenced for a study of CD8+ T cells in alopecia areata. Study overall: Affected scalp percentage gauged treated patients' severity. Study-wide points: For patients receiving tofacitinib, scalp clonality and expanded CD8+ clones among the top 100 significantly decreased.

The CDR3 spans 13 residues. V lost 1 base and J lost 4, with 6 bases in between. Germline CDR1 SGDLS, CDR2 YYNGEE. This clone was seen a handful of times. Its antigen is undetermined. In each case, RNA was isolated and then reverse transcribed into cDNA as the sequencing template. Sequencing was performed with immunoSEQ multiplex PCR; in TCRdb, only in-frame clones are kept and a portion is missing. Here the sample spans about 200,000 clones, roughly 64% being singletons. Treatment reported: oral pan-JAK inhibitor, 5-10 mg twice daily. Alopecia areata patients provided lesional scalp punch biopsies and peripheral blood.

This sequence originates from a human donor with alopecia areata. J is TRBJ2-1 and V is TRBV9, with D unresolved. The specimen was CD4+ T cells sorted from blood, collected at week 24, from a patient treated with tofacitinib. The CDR3 nucleotides are TGTGCCAGCAGCGTAACCGTGTACAATGAGCAGTTCTTC. It is translated as CASSVTVYNEQFF.